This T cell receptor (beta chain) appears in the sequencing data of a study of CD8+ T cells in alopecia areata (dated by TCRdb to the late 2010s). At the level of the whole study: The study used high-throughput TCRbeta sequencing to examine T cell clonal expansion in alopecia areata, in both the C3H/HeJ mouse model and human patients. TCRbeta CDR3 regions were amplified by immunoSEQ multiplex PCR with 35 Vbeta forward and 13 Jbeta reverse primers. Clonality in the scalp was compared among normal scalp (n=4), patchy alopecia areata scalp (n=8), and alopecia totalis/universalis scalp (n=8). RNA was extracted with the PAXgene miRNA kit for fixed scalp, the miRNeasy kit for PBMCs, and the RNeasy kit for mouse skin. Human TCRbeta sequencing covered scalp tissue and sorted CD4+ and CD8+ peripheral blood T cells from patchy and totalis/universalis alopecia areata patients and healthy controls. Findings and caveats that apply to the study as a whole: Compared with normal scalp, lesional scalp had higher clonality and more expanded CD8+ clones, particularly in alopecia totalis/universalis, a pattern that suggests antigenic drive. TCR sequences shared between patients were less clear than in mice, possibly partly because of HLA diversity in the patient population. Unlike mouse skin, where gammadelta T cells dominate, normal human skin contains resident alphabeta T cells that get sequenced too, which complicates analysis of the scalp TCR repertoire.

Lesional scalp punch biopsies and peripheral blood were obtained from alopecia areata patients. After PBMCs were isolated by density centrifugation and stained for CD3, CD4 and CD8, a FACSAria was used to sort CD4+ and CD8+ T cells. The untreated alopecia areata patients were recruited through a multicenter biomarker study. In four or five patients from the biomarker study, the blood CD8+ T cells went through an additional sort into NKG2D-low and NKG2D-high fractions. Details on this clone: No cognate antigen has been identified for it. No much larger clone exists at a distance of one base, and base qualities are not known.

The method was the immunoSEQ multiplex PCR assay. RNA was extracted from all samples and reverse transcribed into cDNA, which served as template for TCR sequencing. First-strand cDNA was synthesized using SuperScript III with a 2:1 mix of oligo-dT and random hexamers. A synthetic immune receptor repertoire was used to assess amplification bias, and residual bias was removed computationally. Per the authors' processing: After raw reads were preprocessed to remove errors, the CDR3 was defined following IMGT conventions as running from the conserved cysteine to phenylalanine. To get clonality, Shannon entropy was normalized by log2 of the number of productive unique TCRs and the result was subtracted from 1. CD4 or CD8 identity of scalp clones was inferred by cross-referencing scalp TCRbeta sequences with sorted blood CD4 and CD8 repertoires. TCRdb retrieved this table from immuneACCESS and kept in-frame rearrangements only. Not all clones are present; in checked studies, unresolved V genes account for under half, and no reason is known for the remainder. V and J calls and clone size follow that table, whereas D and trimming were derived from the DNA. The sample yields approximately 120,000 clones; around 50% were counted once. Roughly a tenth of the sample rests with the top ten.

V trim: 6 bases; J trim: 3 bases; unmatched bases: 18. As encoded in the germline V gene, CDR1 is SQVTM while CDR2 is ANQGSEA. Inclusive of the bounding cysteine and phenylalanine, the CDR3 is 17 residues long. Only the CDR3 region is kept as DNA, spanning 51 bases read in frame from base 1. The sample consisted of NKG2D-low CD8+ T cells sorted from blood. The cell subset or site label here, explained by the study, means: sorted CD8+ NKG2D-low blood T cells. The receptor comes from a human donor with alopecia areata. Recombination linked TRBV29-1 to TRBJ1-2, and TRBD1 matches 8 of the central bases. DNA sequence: TGCAGCGTCCTCCCCGGGGCGGGGACAGGAATAGACTATGGCTACACCTTC. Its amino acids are CSVLPGAGTGIDYGYTF.